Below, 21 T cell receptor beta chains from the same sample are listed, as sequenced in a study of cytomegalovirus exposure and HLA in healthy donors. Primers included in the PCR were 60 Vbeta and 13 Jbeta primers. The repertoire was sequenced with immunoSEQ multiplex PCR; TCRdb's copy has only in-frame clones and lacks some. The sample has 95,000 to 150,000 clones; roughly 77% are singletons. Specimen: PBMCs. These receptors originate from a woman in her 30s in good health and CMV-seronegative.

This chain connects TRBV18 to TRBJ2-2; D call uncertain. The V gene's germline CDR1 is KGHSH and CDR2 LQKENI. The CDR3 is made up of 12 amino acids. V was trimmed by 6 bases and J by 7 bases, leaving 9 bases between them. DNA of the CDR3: TGTGCCAGCTCCCTTAGCAGCGGGGAGCTGTTTTTT. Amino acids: CASSLSSGELFF. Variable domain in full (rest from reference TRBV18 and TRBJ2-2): NAGVMQNPRHLVRRRGQEARLRCSPMKGHSHVYWYRQLPEEGLKFMVYLQKENIIDESGMPKERFSAEFPKEGPSILRIQQVVRGDSAAYFCASSLSSGELFFGEGSRLTVL.

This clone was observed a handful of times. The CDR3 loop is CAWSPDSHYQPQHF. CDR3 DNA: TGTGCCTGGAGTCCCGACAGCCACTATCAGCCCCAGCATTTT. The chain uses TRBV30 and TRBJ1-5; a possible D gene is TRBD1 (5 bases). V dropped 2 bases and J dropped 5 bases, with 13 bases sitting between them. This CDR3 is built from 14 residues. Germline V gene sequence: CDR1 GTSNPN, CDR2 SVGIG (reference sequence).

This chain's CDR3 is CASSSGTGTTYEQYF. CDR3 DNA: TGTGCCAGCAGCTCCGGGACAGGCACAACCTACGAGCAGTACTTC. The J gene is TRBJ2-7, the V gene TRBV7-8; 8 nucleotides line up with TRBD1. V was pared by 4 bases and J by 2 bases, with 7 bases of the junction left unmatched. The CDR3 has 15 amino acids. Germline V gene sequence: CDR1 SGHVS, CDR2 FQNEAQ.

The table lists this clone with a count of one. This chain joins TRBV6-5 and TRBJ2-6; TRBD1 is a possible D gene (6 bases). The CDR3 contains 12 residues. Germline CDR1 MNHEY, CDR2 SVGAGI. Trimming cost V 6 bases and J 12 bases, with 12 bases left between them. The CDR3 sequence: CASRIQGSVLTF. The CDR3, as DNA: TGTGCCAGCAGAATACAGGGATCCGTCCTGACTTTC.

Written as DNA, the CDR3 is TGTGCCACCAGCAGTGACAGACTGAACACTGAAGCTTTCTTT. Its protein product is CATSSDRLNTEAFF. The chain links TRBV15 to TRBJ1-1; D might be TRBD1 (5 bases). V lost 3 bases and J 0 bases, leaving 8 bases between the germline ends. The CDR3 extends over 14 amino acids. Germline V lookup: CDR1 LNHNV, CDR2 YYDKDF (reference sequence). Looking up the rest from reference TRBV15 and TRBJ1-1 gives the full variable domain: DAMVIQNPRYQVTQFGKPVTLSCSQTLNHNVMYWYQQKSSQAPKLLFHYYDKDFNNEADTPDNFQSRRPNTSFCFLDIRSPGLGDTAMYLCATSSDRLNTEAFFGQGTRLTVV.

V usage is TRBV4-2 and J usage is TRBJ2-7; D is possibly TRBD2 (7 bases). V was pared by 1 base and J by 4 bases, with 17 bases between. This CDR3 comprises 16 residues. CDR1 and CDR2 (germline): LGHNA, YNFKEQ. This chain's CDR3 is CASSQAGGLIQYEQYF. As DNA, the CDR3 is TGTGCCAGCAGCCAAGCCGGGGGGCTAATTCAATACGAGCAGTACTTC.

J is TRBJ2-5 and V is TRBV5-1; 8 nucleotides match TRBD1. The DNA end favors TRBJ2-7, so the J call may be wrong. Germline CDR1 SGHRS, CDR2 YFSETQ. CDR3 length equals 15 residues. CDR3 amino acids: CASSLVQGDSYEQYF. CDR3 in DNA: TGCGCCAGCAGCTTGGTACAGGGGGACTCCTACGAGCAGTACTTC.

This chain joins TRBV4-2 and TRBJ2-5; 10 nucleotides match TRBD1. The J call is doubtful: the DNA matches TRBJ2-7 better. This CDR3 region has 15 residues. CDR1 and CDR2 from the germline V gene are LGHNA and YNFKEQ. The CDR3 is CASSQGTGGSYEQYF. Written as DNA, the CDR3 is TGTGCCAGCAGCCAAGGGACAGGGGGCTCCTACGAGCAGTACTTC.

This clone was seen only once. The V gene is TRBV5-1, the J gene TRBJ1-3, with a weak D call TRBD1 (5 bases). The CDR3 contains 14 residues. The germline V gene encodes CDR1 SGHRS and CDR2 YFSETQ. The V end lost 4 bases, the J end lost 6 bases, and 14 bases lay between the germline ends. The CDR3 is CASSIGGSQNTIYF. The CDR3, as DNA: TGCGCCAGCAGCATCGGGGGGAGCCAAAACACCATATATTTT.

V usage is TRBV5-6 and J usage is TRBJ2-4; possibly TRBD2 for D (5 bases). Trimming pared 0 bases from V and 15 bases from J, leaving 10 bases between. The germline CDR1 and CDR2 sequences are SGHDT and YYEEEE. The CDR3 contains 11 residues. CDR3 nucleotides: TGTGCCAGCAGCTTGGGAGGGCTGGCGTACTTC. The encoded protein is CASSLGGLAYF. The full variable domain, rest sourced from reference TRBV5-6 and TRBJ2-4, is DAGVTQSPTHLIKTRGQQVTLRCSPKSGHDTVSWYQQALGQGPQFIFQYYEEEERQRGNFPDRFSGHQFPNYSSELNVNALLLGDSALYLCASSLGGLAYFGAGTRLSVL.

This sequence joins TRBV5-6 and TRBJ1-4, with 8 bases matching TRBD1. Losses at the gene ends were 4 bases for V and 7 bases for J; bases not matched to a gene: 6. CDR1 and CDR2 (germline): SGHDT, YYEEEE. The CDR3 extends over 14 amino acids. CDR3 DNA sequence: TGTGCCAGCAGCCTACGACAGGGGCCTGAAAAACTGTTTTTT. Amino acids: CASSLRQGPEKLFF. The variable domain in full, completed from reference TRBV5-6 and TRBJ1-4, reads DAGVTQSPTHLIKTRGQQVTLRCSPKSGHDTVSWYQQALGQGPQFIFQYYEEEERQRGNFPDRFSGHQFPNYSSELNVNALLLGDSALYLCASSLRQGPEKLFFGSGTQLSVL.

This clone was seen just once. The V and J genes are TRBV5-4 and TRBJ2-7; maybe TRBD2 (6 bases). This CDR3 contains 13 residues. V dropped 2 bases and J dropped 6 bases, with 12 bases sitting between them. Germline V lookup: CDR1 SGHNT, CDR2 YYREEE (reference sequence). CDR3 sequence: CASSFLGSGEQYF. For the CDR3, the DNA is TGTGCCAGCAGCTTCCTGGGTAGCGGCGAGCAGTACTTC.

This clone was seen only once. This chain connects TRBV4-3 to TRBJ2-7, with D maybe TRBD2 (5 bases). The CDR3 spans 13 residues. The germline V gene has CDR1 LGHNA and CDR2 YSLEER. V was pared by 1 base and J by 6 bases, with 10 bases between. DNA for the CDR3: TGCGCCAGCAGCCAAGTAAGAGGGCTCGAGCAGTACTTC. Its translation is CASSQVRGLEQYF.

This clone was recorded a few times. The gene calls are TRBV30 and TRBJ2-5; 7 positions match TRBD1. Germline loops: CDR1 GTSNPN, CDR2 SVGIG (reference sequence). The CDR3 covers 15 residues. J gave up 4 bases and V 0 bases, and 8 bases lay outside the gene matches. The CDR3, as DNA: TGTGCCTGGAGTGTAAACAGGGGACCCCGAGAGACCCAGTACTTC. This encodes CAWSVNRGPRETQYF.

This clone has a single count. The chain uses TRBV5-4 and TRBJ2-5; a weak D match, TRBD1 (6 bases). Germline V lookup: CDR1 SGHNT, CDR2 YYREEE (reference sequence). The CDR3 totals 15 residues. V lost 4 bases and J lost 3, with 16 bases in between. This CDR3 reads CASSLNTGTEETQYF. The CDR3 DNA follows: TGTGCCAGCAGCCTTAATACAGGGACCGAAGAGACCCAGTACTTC.

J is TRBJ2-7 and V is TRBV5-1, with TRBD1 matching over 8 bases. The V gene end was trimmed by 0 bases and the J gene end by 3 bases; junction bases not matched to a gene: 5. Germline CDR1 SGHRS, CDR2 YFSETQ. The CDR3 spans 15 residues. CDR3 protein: CASSLAPGGFYEQYF. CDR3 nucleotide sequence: TGCGCCAGCAGCTTGGCCCCAGGGGGCTTCTACGAGCAGTACTTC. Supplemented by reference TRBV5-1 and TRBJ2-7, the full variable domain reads KAGVTQTPRYLIKTRGQQVTLSCSPISGHRSVSWYQQTPGQGLQFLFEYFSETQRNKGNFPGRFSGRQFSNSRSEMNVSTLELGDSALYLCASSLAPGGFYEQYFGPGTRLTVT.

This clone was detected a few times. The CDR3 DNA is TGTGCCAGCAGTCCTCTGACAGGAACCTACGAGCAGTACTTC. Its translation: CASSPLTGTYEQYF. This rearrangement joins TRBV28 to TRBJ2-5, with D possibly TRBD1 on 6 matching bases. The J call could be wrong; TRBJ2-7 is a better fit for the DNA end. Germline lookup yields CDR1 MDHEN and CDR2 SYDVKM. There are 14 residues in the CDR3.

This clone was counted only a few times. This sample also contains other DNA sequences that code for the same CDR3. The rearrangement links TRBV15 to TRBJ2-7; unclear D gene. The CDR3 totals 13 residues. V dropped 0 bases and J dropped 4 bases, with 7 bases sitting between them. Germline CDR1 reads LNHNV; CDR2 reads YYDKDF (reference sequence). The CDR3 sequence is CATSRDLSYEQYF. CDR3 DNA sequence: TGTGCCACCAGCAGAGATCTCAGTTACGAGCAGTACTTC. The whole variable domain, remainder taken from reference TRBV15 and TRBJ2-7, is DAMVIQNPRYQVTQFGKPVTLSCSQTLNHNVMYWYQQKSSQAPKLLFHYYDKDFNNEADTPDNFQSRRPNTSFCFLDIRSPGLGDTAMYLCATSRDLSYEQYFGPGTRLTVT.

CDR3 sequence (DNA): TGCGCCAGCAGCTTGTGGAAGACAGGGACCTACGAGCAGTACTTC. As protein: CASSLWKTGTYEQYF. This chain links TRBV5-1 with TRBJ2-7; 7 bases are a match to TRBD1. The germline V gene has CDR1 SGHRS and CDR2 YFSETQ. This CDR3 is built from 15 residues. V shed 1 base and J 2 bases; nucleotides not matched to a gene: 6.

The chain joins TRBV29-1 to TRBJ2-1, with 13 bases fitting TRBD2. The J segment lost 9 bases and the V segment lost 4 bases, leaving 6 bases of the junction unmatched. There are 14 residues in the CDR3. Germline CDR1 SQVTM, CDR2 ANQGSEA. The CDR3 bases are TGCAGCGTTGGTAGACTAGCGGGAGGTAGTGAGCAGTTCTTC. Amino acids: CSVGRLAGGSEQFF.

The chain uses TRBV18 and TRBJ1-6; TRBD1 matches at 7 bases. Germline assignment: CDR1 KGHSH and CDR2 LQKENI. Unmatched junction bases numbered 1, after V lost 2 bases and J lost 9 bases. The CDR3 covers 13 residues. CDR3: CASSPGQASPLHF. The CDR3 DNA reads TGTGCCAGCTCACCAGGACAGGCTTCACCCCTCCACTTT.